Following are 32 T cell receptor beta chains from one sample sequenced in a study of blood T cell repertoires in COVID-19. TCRdb's table, derived via immunoSEQ multiplex PCR, lists solely in-frame clones and lacks some. The data contain under 250,000 clones, around 82% of them seen just once; the ten biggest clones take up 8.5% to 10%. Sequenced sample: peripheral blood. These receptors all come from a middle-aged man with active or convalescent COVID-19.

This CDR3 reads CSVPDNEQFF. In DNA form, the CDR3 reads TGCAGCGTTCCGGACAATGAGCAGTTCTTC. This chain joins TRBV29-1 and TRBJ2-1, with D hard to call. Germline V lookup: CDR1 SQVTM, CDR2 ANQGSEA. V shed 5 bases and J shed 5 bases, with 4 bases lying between them. The CDR3 length is 10 residues.

This clone was seen more than once but under ten times. The rearrangement uses TRBV12-3 or TRBV12-4 and TRBJ1-3; D uncertain. V was trimmed by 1 base and J by 9 bases, leaving 4 bases between them. There are 11 residues in the CDR3. The CDR3 sequence: CASSLVGTIYF. CDR3 nucleotides: TGTGCCAGCAGTTTAGTCGGCACCATATATTTT.

The chain employs TRBV6-2 or TRBV6-3 and TRBJ2-2, with 15 positions matching TRBD2. Germline V gives CDR1 MNHEY, CDR2 SVGEGT. The ends lost 6 bases at V and 0 bases at J; junction bases unmatched: 5. This CDR3 comprises 18 residues. CDR3: CASSTGLAGGTNTGELFF. CDR3 coding DNA: TGTGCCAGCAGCACCGGACTAGCGGGGGGGACGAACACCGGGGAGCTGTTTTTT.

V gene TRBV7-6 combines with J gene TRBJ1-6, with 9 nucleotides matching TRBD1. CDR1 is SGHVS and CDR2 is FNYEAQ in the germline V gene. V shed 0 bases and J 7 bases; nucleotides not matched to a gene: 4. The CDR3 is 16 residues long. The CDR3 DNA reads as TGTGCCAGCAGCTTAGCAACAGGGGGCTCGAATTCACCCCTCCACTTT. Protein sequence: CASSLATGGSNSPLHF.

The chain is built from TRBV6-2 or TRBV6-3 and TRBJ1-5; 9 bases line up with TRBD1. J gave up 0 bases and V 1 base, and 10 bases lay outside the gene matches. This CDR3 has 19 amino acids. The germline V gene encodes CDR1 MNHEY and CDR2 SVGEGT. The CDR3 here is CASSYYRGQESFSNQPQHF. The CDR3, as DNA: TGTGCCAGCAGTTACTACAGGGGGCAAGAATCGTTTAGCAATCAGCCCCAGCATTTT.

This chain connects TRBV18 to TRBJ1-1, with TRBD1 matching over 9 bases. Unmatched junction bases numbered 4, after V lost 0 bases and J lost 2 bases. This CDR3 spans 16 amino acids. The germline gives CDR1 KGHSH, CDR2 LQKENI. In DNA, the CDR3 is TGTGCCAGCTCACCACCGGGACAGGGCATAAACACTGAAGCTTTCTTT. Protein product: CASSPPGQGINTEAFF.

The genes are TRBV15 and TRBJ1-4; 7 bases agree with TRBD1. Looked up from germline, CDR1 is LNHNV and CDR2 is YYDKDF (reference sequence). J lost 3 bases, V lost 0 bases, and 4 bases had no gene match. This CDR3 region has 16 residues. CDR3 protein: CATSRDQGQSNEKLFF. As DNA, the CDR3 is TGTGCCACCAGCAGAGATCAGGGACAGTCTAATGAAAAACTGTTTTTT.

The chain is built from TRBV15 and TRBJ2-7, with TRBD2 matching over 10 bases. Per the germline V gene, CDR1 is LNHNV and CDR2 is YYDKDF (reference sequence). The CDR3 runs 17 residues. V shed 3 bases, J shed 2 bases, and the junction held 10 bases outside the gene matches. CDR3 DNA sequence: TGTGCCACCAGCAGGACCCCGGCGAGCGGGAGGGCCTACGAGCAGTACTTC. Translating it yields CATSRTPASGRAYEQYF.

V and J are TRBV5-8 and TRBJ2-4; 7 bases align to TRBD2. The CDR3 contains 17 residues. With 1 base clipped from V and 0 bases from J, the junction kept 7 bases outside the gene matches. Germline CDR1 SGHTS, CDR2 YDEGEE. The CDR3 spells CASSLLVAGIAKNIQYF. The CDR3 bases are TGTGCCAGCAGCTTGCTTGTAGCGGGTATAGCCAAAAACATTCAGTACTTC. The full variable domain, in which reference TRBV5-8 and TRBJ2-4 provide the parts outside the CDR3, is EAGVTQSPTHLIKTRGQQATLRCSPISGHTSVYWYQQALGLGLQFLLWYDEGEERNRGNFPPRFSGRQFPNYSSELNVNALELEDSALYLCASSLLVAGIAKNIQYFGAGTRLSVL.

The table lists this clone with many counts. The chain employs TRBV30 and TRBJ1-5; D is perhaps TRBD1 (5 bases). This CDR3 spans 15 amino acids. Looked up from germline, CDR1 is GTSNPN and CDR2 is SVGIG (reference sequence). The V gene lost 0 bases and the J gene lost 5 bases, with 14 bases spanning the gap. The CDR3 nucleotides read TGTGCCTGGAGTGTATGGGGGGGACCCCATCAGCCCCAGCATTTT. Translated, it gives CAWSVWGGPHQPQHF. The variable domain in full, with the rest retrieved from reference TRBV30 and TRBJ1-5, is SQTIHQWPATLVQPVGSPLSLECTVEGTSNPNLYWYRQAAGRGLQLLFYSVGIGQISSEVPQNLSASRPQDRQFILSSKKLLLSDSGFYLCAWSVWGGPHQPQHFGDGTRLSIL.

The chain carries TRBV19 and TRBJ1-6, with 8 bases matching TRBD1. Germline CDR1 is LNHDA and CDR2 is SQIVND (reference sequence). V was pared by 4 bases and J by 0 bases, with 5 bases of the junction left unmatched. The CDR3 sequence is 17 residues long. The CDR3 spells CASSTRTGSSYNSPLHF. Written as DNA, the CDR3 is TGTGCCAGTAGTACCAGGACAGGGAGCTCCTATAATTCACCCCTCCACTTT.

This clone was recorded only once. The chain has TRBV25-1 and TRBJ1-5; 8 positions match TRBD1. Germline V gene sequence: CDR1 MGHDK, CDR2 SYGVNS. The CDR3 totals 15 residues. V shed 3 bases, J shed 7 bases, and the junction held 8 bases outside the gene matches. CDR3 in DNA: TGTGCCAGCAGTGATTTAACAGGGGGGGACCAGCCCCAGCATTTT. Its protein product is CASSDLTGGDQPQHF.

In this sample, this clone turned up a few times. The chain has TRBV2 and TRBJ2-6, with 8 positions matching TRBD1. V trimming: 6 bases; J trimming: 0 bases; junction bases outside the gene matches: 10. This CDR3 is built from 18 residues. Per germline, CDR1 SNHLY and CDR2 FYNNEI. CDR3 sequence: CASSPGTGTISGANVLTF. In nucleotides, the CDR3 is TGTGCCAGCAGCCCCGGGACAGGAACAATCTCTGGGGCCAACGTCCTGACTTTC.

The V call is TRBV21-1, the J call TRBJ2-7; whether TRBD1, the table's D call, matches the DNA was not checked. TRBV21-1 is reported as a pseudogene. The CDR3 is 14 residues long. CDR3 region: CASSLTTTQDEQYF. CDR3 bases: TGTGCCAGCAGCCTAACGACCACCCAGGACGAGCAGTACTTC.

The J gene is TRBJ1-4, the V gene TRBV30, with a tentative D call TRBD1 (6 bases). This CDR3 is 15 amino acids long. Trimming took off 1 base at V and 6 bases at J, with 15 bases between the two ends. Germline CDR1 reads GTSNPN; CDR2 reads SVGIG (reference sequence). CDR3 amino acids: CAWSAPGASYEKLFF. In DNA form, the CDR3 reads TGTGCCTGGAGTGCCCCAGGGGCTTCTTATGAAAAACTGTTTTTT.

This clone came up a few times. The rearrangement links TRBV21-1 to TRBJ1-2; TRBD1, the D gene given by the table, was not confirmed from the DNA. TRBV21-1 is a known pseudogene. The CDR3 spans 16 residues. CDR3 in amino acids: CASSKSPRTGPYGYTF. The CDR3 DNA follows: TGTGCCAGCAGCAAATCCCCGAGGACAGGGCCCTATGGCTACACCTTC.

V is TRBV12-3 or TRBV12-4 and J is TRBJ1-2; 10 nucleotides agree with TRBD1. The V and J ends lost 5 bases and 8 bases, in that order; junction bases with no gene match: 5. The CDR3 sequence is 13 residues long. The CDR3 coding sequence is TGTGCCAGCAGTCCCGACAGGGGGCACGGCTACACCTTC. Translation gives CASSPDRGHGYTF.

V usage is TRBV7-9 and J usage is TRBJ1-5; TRBD1 might be the D (5 bases). This CDR3 is 14 amino acids long. CDR1 SEHNR and CDR2 FQNEAQ come from the germline V gene (reference sequence). The V and J ends lost 5 bases and 4 bases respectively, with 12 bases between them. DNA of the CDR3: TGTGCCAGCAGCCCCTCGGGGGGGAATCAGCCCCAGCATTTT. It codes for CASSPSGGNQPQHF.

The J gene is TRBJ2-7, the V gene TRBV7-3; 7 nucleotides align to TRBD1. There are 14 residues in the CDR3. Germline CDR1 and CDR2: SGHTA and FQGTGA. Trimming at V came to 5 bases and at J to 5 bases, leaving 9 bases not matched to a gene. The CDR3 nucleotides are TGTGCCAGCAGCAAAACTGGACAGGCCCACGAGCAGTACTTC. Translation gives CASSKTGQAHEQYF.

The chain combines TRBV5-1 with TRBJ1-2, with D uncertain. Germline CDR1 is SGHRS and CDR2 is YFSETQ. V shed 1 base and J shed 7 bases, with 14 bases lying between them. The CDR3 totals 14 residues. CDR3 in amino acids: CASSLSWGEGGYTF. As DNA, the CDR3 is TGCGCCAGCAGCTTGTCTTGGGGAGAGGGTGGCTACACCTTC.

The chain carries TRBV7-3 and TRBJ1-1; 10 nucleotides agree with TRBD1. The germline gives CDR1 SGHTA, CDR2 FQGTGA. The CDR3 runs to 14 residues. J was trimmed by 3 bases and V by 4 bases; bases with no gene match: 2. CDR3 coding DNA: TGTGCCAGCAGCTCAGGGACAGGGGACACTGAAGCTTTCTTT. Translated, it gives CASSSGTGDTEAFF.

This clone was observed a single time. The chain combines TRBV2 with TRBJ1-2; D is perhaps TRBD1 (6 bases). V was pared by 6 bases and J by 5 bases, with 16 bases between. Germline CDR1 SNHLY, CDR2 FYNNEI. The CDR3 is 14 residues long. CDR3 loop: CASSSGQIIYGYTF. The CDR3 DNA reads as TGTGCCAGCAGCTCCGGACAGATAATTTATGGCTACACCTTC.

J is TRBJ1-2 and V is TRBV6-5, with D perhaps matching TRBD1 (5 bases). Trimming took off 6 bases at V and 8 bases at J, with 13 bases between the two ends. The CDR3 covers 12 residues. The germline V gene has CDR1 MNHEY and CDR2 SVGAGI. CDR3: CASRNGGDGYTF. The CDR3 DNA reads TGTGCCAGCAGAAATGGGGGGGACGGCTACACCTTC.

The chain joins TRBV24-1 to TRBJ2-2; possibly TRBD2 for D (5 bases). The germline CDR1 and CDR2 sequences are KGHDR and SFDVKD. Trimming cost V 9 bases and J 2 bases, with 12 bases left between them. This CDR3 is built from 14 residues. The CDR3 DNA reads TGTGCCACCGACCCAGGACTTAACACCGGGGAGCTGTTTTTT. Translated: CATDPGLNTGELFF.

This chain links TRBV10-3 with TRBJ1-6, with D possibly TRBD1 on 5 matching bases. V gave up 5 bases and J gave up 0 bases, with 8 bases separating them. The germline CDR1 and CDR2 sequences are ENHRY and SYGVKD. This CDR3 region has 15 residues. For the CDR3, the DNA is TGTGCCATCAGTCAAGGGGCCTCCTATAATTCACCCCTCCACTTT. Amino acid sequence: CAISQGASYNSPLHF.

The rearrangement links TRBV5-4 to TRBJ2-2, with D possibly being TRBD2 (5 bases). The CDR3 contains 16 residues. The V end lost 3 bases, the J end lost 7 bases, and 19 bases lay between the germline ends. Germline CDR1 SGHNT, CDR2 YYREEE (reference sequence). DNA for the CDR3: TGTGCCAGCAGCTGGACTGAGGGCCCGGTTGGCGGGGAGCTGTTTTTT. It encodes CASSWTEGPVGGELFF.

The J gene is TRBJ2-7, the V gene TRBV7-2, with TRBD1 matching 9 bases. CDR1 is SGHTA, CDR2 FQGNSA, per germline. The CDR3 runs to 16 residues. With 4 bases clipped from V and 4 bases from J, the junction kept 11 bases outside the gene matches. The DNA of the CDR3 is TGTGCCAGCAGCTCCGCCGGGACAGGGTCTTTTTACGAGCAGTACTTC. Its translation: CASSSAGTGSFYEQYF.

CDR3 nucleotide sequence: TGCAGCGTTGATAGGCAGGGGGAAGCCAAACTGTTTTTT. Its protein is CSVDRQGEAKLFF. The chain is built from TRBV29-1 and TRBJ1-4; 7 bases align to TRBD1. The ends lost 3 bases at V and 11 bases at J; junction bases unmatched: 9. The germline V gene has CDR1 SQVTM and CDR2 ANQGSEA. The CDR3 is 13 residues long.

The chain combines TRBV25-1 with TRBJ2-2; 9 bases are a match to TRBD2. The CDR3 length is 13 residues. The V gene's germline CDR1 is MGHDK and CDR2 SYGVNS. Germline trimming cut 7 bases from V and 7 bases from J; bases unmatched to any gene: 4. This CDR3 is CASTSGVDGELFF. The CDR3 DNA reads as TGTGCCAGCACTAGCGGGGTCGACGGGGAGCTGTTTTTT.

The chain links TRBV5-4 to TRBJ2-2; maybe TRBD1 (5 bases). The CDR3 has 14 residues. Germline loops: CDR1 SGHNT, CDR2 YYREEE (reference sequence). V was cut by 3 bases and J by 5 bases, with 11 bases left in between. CDR3: CASSSRAATGELFF. CDR3 DNA: TGTGCCAGCAGCTCCAGGGCCGCAACCGGGGAGCTGTTTTTT.

V is TRBV5-4 and J is TRBJ2-3; 10 positions agree with TRBD2. Germline trimming cut 4 bases from V and 0 bases from J; bases unmatched to any gene: 5. Germline V CDR1 and CDR2: SGHNT, YYREEE (reference sequence). This CDR3 spans 16 amino acids. For the CDR3, the DNA is TGTGCCAGCAGCAGCGGGAGGGCCGCTAGCACAGATACGCAGTATTTT. This codes for CASSSGRAASTDTQYF.

This clone has just a few counts. The V call is TRBV5-4, the J call TRBJ2-1, with 7 bases fitting TRBD2. With V trimmed by 0 bases and J by 4 bases, 4 bases remained unmatched. The CDR3 spans 15 residues. CDR1 SGHNT and CDR2 YYREEE come from the germline V gene (reference sequence). The CDR3 loop reads CASSLDAGAYNEQFF. The DNA for the CDR3 is TGTGCCAGCAGCTTGGATGCGGGAGCATACAATGAGCAGTTCTTC.